This T cell receptor (beta chain) was documented in a study of blood T cell repertoires in COVID-19. The wider study: Acute and convalescent COVID-19 samples came from the United States, Italy and Spain. T cells, B-cell-depleted T cells, or PBMCs provided the cDNA or gDNA that served as material.

Authors' analysis steps: Estimated nucleated cell counts came from reference gene primer amplification. Libraries were prepared by immunoSEQ multiplex PCR; TCRdb keeps only in-frame clonotypes and omits some of them. The V and J calls and clone size come from that table; D and trimming were worked out from the DNA. Of 90,000 to 100,000 clones in the sample, 84% are singletons; the top ten hold about 6.3%. This clone has a handful of counts. The CDR3 consists of 14 residues. Germline assignment: CDR1 SGHRS and CDR2 YFSETQ. Deletions cut 0 bases from V and 7 bases from J, with 10 bases between. Sequencing was done on a sample of peripheral blood. The chain combines TRBV5-1 with TRBJ2-2; no definite D call. The source of this sequence is a man aged 55 to 69 with acute or convalescent COVID-19. The DNA of the CDR3 is TGCGCCAGCAGCTTGGACCCCGTCAGCGGGGAGCTGTTTTTT. Protein: CASSLDPVSGELFF.